One and the same sample provided the 10 T cell receptor beta chains below, sequenced in a study of radiation and T cells in renal cell carcinoma. Time point given: baseline pretreatment blood. Documented treatment: 15 Gy SBRT to primary tumor, nephrectomy 4 weeks later. TCRdb's table, derived via immunoSEQ multiplex PCR, lists solely in-frame clones and lacks some. The table includes about 61,000 clones, over 70% detected once. Sequencing used blood, obtained from a patient whose treatment included radiotherapy and nephrectomy. These receptors all stem from a man aged 55-75 years with renal cell carcinoma.

The chain recombines TRBV11-3 with TRBJ2-1; D gene ambiguous. Trimming left V 0 bases short and J 6 bases short, with 6 bases between. CDR1 is SGHNT, CDR2 YENEEA, per germline. The CDR3 has 13 amino acids. The CDR3 nucleotides read TGTGCCAGCAGCTTAGATCGATTCAATGAGCAGTTCTTC. Encoded protein: CASSLDRFNEQFF.

The CDR3 bases are TGTGCCAGCAGCCCGGCAGGTGATAGCCATGAAGCTTTCTTT. Translated, it gives CASSPAGDSHEAFF. The rearrangement links TRBV6-4 to TRBJ1-1; no clear D gene. This CDR3 is 14 amino acids long. The V end was cut by 6 bases, the J end by 7 bases, with 18 bases between. CDR1 is MRHNA, CDR2 SNTAGT, per germline.

The chain has TRBV10-1 and TRBJ2-3; 8 nucleotides agree with TRBD2. CDR1 and CDR2 (germline): WNHNN, SYGVQD (reference sequence). V shed 8 bases, J shed 12 bases, and the junction held 19 bases outside the gene matches. CDR3 length: 15 residues. CDR3 nucleotides: TGCGCCAGCTCCCCCTCAAATCAAGCGGGAGAGCTTCAGTATTTT. Residues: CASSPSNQAGELQYF.

This chain uses TRBV6-1 with TRBJ1-5; D uncertain. CDR1 and CDR2 (germline): MNHNS, SASEGT. V lost 0 bases and J 6 bases, leaving 12 bases between the germline ends. The CDR3 has 15 amino acids. CDR3 region: CASSEASAGPQPQHF. CDR3 coding DNA: TGTGCCAGCAGTGAAGCGTCGGCGGGCCCTCAGCCCCAGCATTTT.

The chain carries TRBV5-6 and TRBJ2-3; D remains unclear. CDR3 length equals 12 residues. Trimming stripped 4 bases from V and 4 bases from J, with 7 bases between. Germline CDR1 reads SGHDT; CDR2 reads YYEEEE. The CDR3 loop is CASSRPADTQYF. The DNA for the CDR3 is TGTGCCAGCAGCCGTCCTGCAGATACGCAGTATTTT.

The chain joins TRBV6-6 to TRBJ2-5; no reliable D call. Trimming took off 0 bases at V and 4 bases at J, with 3 bases between the two ends. The length of the CDR3 is 12 residues. Germline V gene sequence: CDR1 MNHNY, CDR2 SVGAGI (reference sequence). CDR3 sequence: CASSYSRETQYF. The DNA for the CDR3 is TGTGCCAGCAGTTACTCGAGAGAGACCCAGTACTTC.

V is TRBV7-6 and J is TRBJ2-1; weak D call: TRBD1 (6 bases). V dropped 1 base and J dropped 4 bases, with 20 bases sitting between them. The CDR3 extends over 18 amino acids. Germline values: CDR1 SGHVS, CDR2 FNYEAQ. CDR3 sequence (DNA): TGTGCCAGCAGCTTAGAGGTTAGGGGGACAAGGGGATACAATGAGCAGTTCTTC. Translated, it gives CASSLEVRGTRGYNEQFF.

The rearrangement links TRBV2 to TRBJ2-3, with a possible D match to TRBD2 (5 bases). This CDR3 spans 17 amino acids. The V gene lost 0 bases and the J gene lost 6 bases, with 19 bases spanning the gap. Germline V gene sequence: CDR1 SNHLY, CDR2 FYNNEI. CDR3 amino acids: CASSEAVRLLAPDTQYF. The CDR3 DNA sequence: TGTGCCAGCAGTGAAGCGGTGAGACTCCTAGCCCCTGATACGCAGTATTTT.

The V and J genes are TRBV30 and TRBJ1-4; TRBD1 agrees at 7 bases. Germline V gene sequence: CDR1 GTSNPN, CDR2 SVGIG (reference sequence). CDR3 length: 15 residues. Losses at the gene ends were 5 bases for V and 4 bases for J; bases not matched to a gene: 10. The CDR3 DNA sequence: TGTGCCTGGGGTATACGACAGGGTGGTAATGAAAAACTGTTTTTT. As protein: CAWGIRQGGNEKLFF. The entire variable domain, with the rest obtained from reference TRBV30 and TRBJ1-4, is as follows: SQTIHQWPATLVQPVGSPLSLECTVEGTSNPNLYWYRQAAGRGLQLLFYSVGIGQISSEVPQNLSASRPQDRQFILSSKKLLLSDSGFYLCAWGIRQGGNEKLFFGSGTQLSVL.

The gene calls are TRBV14 and TRBJ1-4; 8 bases align to TRBD1. Trimming at V came to 6 bases and at J to 7 bases, leaving 4 bases not matched to a gene. CDR3 length equals 13 residues. CDR1 is SGHDN, CDR2 FVKESK, per germline. CDR3 loop: CASRGTGSEKLFF. In DNA form, the CDR3 reads TGTGCCAGCAGAGGGACAGGTAGTGAAAAACTGTTTTTT.